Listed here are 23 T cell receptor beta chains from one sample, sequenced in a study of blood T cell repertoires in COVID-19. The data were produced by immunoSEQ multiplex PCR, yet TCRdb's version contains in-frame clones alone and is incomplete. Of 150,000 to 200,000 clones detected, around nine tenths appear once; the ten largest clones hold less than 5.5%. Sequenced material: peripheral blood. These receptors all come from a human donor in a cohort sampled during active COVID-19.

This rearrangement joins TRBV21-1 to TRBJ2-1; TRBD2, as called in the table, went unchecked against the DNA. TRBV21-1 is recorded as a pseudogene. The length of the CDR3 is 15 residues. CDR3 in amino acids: CASAKWGGLNNEQFF. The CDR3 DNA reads TGTGCCAGCGCCAAATGGGGCGGACTAAACAATGAGCAGTTCTTC.

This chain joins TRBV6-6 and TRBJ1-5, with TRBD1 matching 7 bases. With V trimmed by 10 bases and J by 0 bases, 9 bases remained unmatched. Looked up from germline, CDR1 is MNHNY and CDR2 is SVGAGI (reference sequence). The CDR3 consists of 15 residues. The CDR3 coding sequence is TGTGCCATCGGGGACAGCCACTATAGCAATCAGCCCCAGCATTTT. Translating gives CAIGDSHYSNQPQHF.

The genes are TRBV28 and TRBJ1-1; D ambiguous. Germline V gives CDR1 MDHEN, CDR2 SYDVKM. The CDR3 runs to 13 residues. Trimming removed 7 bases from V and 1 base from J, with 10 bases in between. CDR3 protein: CASTQGGNTEAFF. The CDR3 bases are TGTGCCAGCACCCAAGGCGGGAACACTGAAGCTTTCTTT.

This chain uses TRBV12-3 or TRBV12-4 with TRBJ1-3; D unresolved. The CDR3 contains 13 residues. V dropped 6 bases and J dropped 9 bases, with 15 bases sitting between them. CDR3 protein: CASRPSGLSTIYF. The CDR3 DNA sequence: TGTGCCAGCAGACCATCGGGGTTGAGCACCATATATTTT.

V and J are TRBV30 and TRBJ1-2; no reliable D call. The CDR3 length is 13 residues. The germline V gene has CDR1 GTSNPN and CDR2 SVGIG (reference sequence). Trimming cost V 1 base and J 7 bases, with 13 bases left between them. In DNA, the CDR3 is TGTGCCTGGAGTGGTGTTAATCCCCTTGGCTACACCTTC. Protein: CAWSGVNPLGYTF.

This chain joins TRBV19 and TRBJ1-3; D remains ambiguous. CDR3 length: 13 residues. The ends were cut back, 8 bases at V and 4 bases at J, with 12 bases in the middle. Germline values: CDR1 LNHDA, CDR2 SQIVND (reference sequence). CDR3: CASHRIYGNTIYF. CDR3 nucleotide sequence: TGTGCCAGTCACAGAATCTACGGAAACACCATATATTTT.

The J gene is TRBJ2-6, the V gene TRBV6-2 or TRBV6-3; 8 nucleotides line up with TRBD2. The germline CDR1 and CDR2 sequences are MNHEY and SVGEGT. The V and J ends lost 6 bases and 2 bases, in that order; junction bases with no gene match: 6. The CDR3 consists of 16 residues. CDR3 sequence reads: CASSLGLAPGANVLTF. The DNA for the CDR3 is TGTGCCAGCAGCCTCGGACTAGCTCCTGGGGCCAACGTCCTGACTTTC.

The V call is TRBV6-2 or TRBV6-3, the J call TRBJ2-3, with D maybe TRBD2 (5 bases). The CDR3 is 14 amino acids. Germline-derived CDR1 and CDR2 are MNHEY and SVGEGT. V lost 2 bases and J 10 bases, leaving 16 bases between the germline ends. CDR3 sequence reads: CASSYLLGGLAQYF. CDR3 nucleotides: TGTGCCAGCAGTTACCTGTTAGGAGGTCTGGCGCAGTATTTT.

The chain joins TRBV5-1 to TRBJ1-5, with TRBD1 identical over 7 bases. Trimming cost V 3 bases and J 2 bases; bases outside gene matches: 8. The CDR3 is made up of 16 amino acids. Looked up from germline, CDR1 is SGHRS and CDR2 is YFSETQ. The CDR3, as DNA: TGCGCCAGCAGCTGGGACGGCCAGGGGGGCAATCAGCCCCAGCATTTT. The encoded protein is CASSWDGQGGNQPQHF.

DNA for the CDR3: TGTGCCAGCAGCTTAGCTAGCGGTACGTCCTACGAGCAGTACTTC. Translating gives CASSLASGTSYEQYF. The chain uses TRBV7-2 and TRBJ2-7, with a weak D call TRBD2 (6 bases). Germline lookup yields CDR1 SGHTA and CDR2 FQGNSA. Trimming took off 0 bases at V and 1 base at J, with 10 bases between the two ends. The CDR3 totals 15 residues. The full variable domain, completed using reference TRBV7-2 and TRBJ2-7, is GAGVSQSPSNKVTEKGKDVELRCDPISGHTALYWYRQSLGQGLEFLIYFQGNSAPDKSGLPSDRFSAERTGGSVSTLTIQRTQQEDSAVYLCASSLASGTSYEQYFGPGTRLTVT.

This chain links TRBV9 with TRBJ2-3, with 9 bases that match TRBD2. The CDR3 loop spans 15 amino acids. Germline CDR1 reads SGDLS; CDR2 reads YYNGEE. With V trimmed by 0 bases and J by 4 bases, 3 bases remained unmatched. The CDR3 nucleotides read TGTGCCAGCAGCGTAGAGGCGGGGGGGTCAGATACGCAGTATTTT. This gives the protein CASSVEAGGSDTQYF.

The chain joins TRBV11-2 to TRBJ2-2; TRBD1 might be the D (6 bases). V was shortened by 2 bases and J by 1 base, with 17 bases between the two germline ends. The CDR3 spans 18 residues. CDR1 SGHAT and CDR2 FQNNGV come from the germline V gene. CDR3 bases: TGTGCCAGCAGCTTAAGAAATTGGGGGCCCAAGAACACCGGGGAGCTGTTTTTT. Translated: CASSLRNWGPKNTGELFF. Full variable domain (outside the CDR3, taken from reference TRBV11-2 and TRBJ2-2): EAGVAQSPRYKIIEKRQSVAFWCNPISGHATLYWYQQILGQGPKLLIQFQNNGVVDDSQLPKDRFSAERLKGVDSTLKIQPAKLEDSAVYLCASSLRNWGPKNTGELFFGEGSRLTVL.

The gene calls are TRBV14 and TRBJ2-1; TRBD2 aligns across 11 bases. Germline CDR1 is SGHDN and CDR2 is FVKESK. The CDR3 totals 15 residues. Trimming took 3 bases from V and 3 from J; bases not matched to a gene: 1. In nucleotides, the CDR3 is TGTGCCAGCAGCCAGGGACTAGCGGTCTACAATGAGCAGTTCTTC. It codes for CASSQGLAVYNEQFF.

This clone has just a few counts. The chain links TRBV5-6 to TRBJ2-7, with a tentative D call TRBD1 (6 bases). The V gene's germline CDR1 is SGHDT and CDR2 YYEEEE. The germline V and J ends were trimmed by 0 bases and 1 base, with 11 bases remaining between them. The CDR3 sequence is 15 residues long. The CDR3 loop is CASSLEGVRSYEQYF. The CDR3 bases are TGTGCCAGCAGCTTGGAGGGGGTTCGGTCCTACGAGCAGTACTTC.

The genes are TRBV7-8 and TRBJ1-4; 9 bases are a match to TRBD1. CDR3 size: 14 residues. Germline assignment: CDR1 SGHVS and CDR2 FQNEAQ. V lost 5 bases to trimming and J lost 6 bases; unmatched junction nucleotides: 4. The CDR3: CASSPDRGYEKLFF. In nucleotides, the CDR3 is TGTGCCAGCAGCCCGGACAGGGGATATGAAAAACTGTTTTTT.

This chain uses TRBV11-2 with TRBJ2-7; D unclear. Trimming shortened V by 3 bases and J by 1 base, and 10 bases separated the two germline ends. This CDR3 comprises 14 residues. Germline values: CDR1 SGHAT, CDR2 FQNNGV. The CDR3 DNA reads TGTGCCAGCAGCTTGTCACAGAGATCCTACGAGCAGTACTTC. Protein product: CASSLSQRSYEQYF.

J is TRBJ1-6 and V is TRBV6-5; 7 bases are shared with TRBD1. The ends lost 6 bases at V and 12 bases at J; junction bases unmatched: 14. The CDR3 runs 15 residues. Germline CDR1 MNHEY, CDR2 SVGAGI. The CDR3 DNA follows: TGTGCCAGCAGGGATTTTGGGGAAACAGGGGTACCCCTCCACTTT. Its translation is CASRDFGETGVPLHF.

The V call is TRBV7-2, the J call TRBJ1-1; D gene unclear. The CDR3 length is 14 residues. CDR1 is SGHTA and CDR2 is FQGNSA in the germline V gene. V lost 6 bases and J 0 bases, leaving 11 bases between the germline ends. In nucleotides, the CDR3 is TGTGCCAGCAGTCGGACTTCATTGAACACTGAAGCTTTCTTT. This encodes CASSRTSLNTEAFF.

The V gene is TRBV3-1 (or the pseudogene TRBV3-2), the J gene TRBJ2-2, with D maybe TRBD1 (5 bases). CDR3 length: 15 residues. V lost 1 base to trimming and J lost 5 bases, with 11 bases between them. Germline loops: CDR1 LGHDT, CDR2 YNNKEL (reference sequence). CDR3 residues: CASSQVWTKTGELFF. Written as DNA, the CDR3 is TGTGCCAGCAGCCAAGTTTGGACAAAGACCGGGGAGCTGTTTTTT.

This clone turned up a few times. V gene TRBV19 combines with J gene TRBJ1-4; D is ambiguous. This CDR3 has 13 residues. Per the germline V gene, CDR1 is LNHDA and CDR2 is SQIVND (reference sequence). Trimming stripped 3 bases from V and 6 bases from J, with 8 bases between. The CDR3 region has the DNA TGTGCCAGTAGTATGGCCCGGGATGAAAAACTGTTTTTT. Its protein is CASSMARDEKLFF.

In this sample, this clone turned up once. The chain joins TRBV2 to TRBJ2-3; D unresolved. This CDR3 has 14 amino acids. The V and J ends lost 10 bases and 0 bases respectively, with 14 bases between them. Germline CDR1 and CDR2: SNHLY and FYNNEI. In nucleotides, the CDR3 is TGTGCCACCCAAAGTCACTCCAGCACAGATACGCAGTATTTT. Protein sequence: CATQSHSSTDTQYF.

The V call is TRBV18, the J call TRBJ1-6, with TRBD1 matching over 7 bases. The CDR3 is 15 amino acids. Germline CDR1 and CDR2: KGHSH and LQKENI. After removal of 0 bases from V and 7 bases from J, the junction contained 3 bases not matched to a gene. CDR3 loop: CASSPPEGANSPLHF. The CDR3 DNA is TGTGCCAGCTCACCACCGGAGGGGGCCAATTCACCCCTCCACTTT.

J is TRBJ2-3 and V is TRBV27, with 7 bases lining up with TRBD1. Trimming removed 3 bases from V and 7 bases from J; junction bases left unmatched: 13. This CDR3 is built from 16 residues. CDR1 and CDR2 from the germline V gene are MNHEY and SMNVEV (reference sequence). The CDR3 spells CASSFLLAGGVNTQYF. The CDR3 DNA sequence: TGTGCCAGCAGTTTTCTCCTCGCAGGGGGAGTAAATACGCAGTATTTT.